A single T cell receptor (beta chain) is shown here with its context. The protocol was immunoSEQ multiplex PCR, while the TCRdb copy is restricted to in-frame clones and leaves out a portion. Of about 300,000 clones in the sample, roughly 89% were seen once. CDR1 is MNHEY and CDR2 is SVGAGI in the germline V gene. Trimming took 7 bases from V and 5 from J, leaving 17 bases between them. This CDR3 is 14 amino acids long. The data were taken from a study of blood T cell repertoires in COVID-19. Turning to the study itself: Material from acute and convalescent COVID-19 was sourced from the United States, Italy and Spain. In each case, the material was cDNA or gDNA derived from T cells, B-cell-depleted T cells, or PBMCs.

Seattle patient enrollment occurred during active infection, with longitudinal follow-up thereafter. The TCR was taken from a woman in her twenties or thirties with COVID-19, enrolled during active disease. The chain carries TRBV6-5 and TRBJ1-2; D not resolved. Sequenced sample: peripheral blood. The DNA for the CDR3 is TGTGCCAGCACGGCAGCTTATCCCGGGTATGGCTACACCTTC. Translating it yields CASTAAYPGYGYTF.